The rows below give T cell receptor beta chains drawn from one sample of a study of T cell changes during pregnancy in multiple sclerosis. TCRdb's copy holds only in-frame clones and misses some; the assay was immunoSEQ multiplex PCR. The table shows about 100,000 clones, with approximately 90% occurring only once. Source: peripheral blood, taken after pregnancy. The receptors stem from a female donor with multiple sclerosis, enrolled in a pregnancy study. Both conserved end residues are part of each CDR3. The order of the fields is clone size, J gene, V gene, CDR3 length, D gene, CDR3 protein, CDR3 DNA. A D gene is named only where the DNA matches it firmly. Expanded clones get a size class; other rows say once, few or many, or leave the size out.

clone size: NA
J gene: TRBJ1-1
V gene: TRBV18
CDR3 length: 16
D gene: TRBD1
CDR3 protein: CASSPPGQGLSTEAFF
CDR3 DNA: TGTGCCAGCTCACCACCGGGACAGGGGTTAAGCACTGAAGCTTTCTTT

clone size: NA
J gene: TRBJ2-5
V gene: TRBV5-1
CDR3 length: 14
D gene: TRBD1
CDR3 protein: CASSLGQGLETQYF
CDR3 DNA: TGCGCCAGCAGCTTGGGACAGGGGCTAGAGACCCAGTACTTC

clone size: NA
J gene: TRBJ1-2
V gene: TRBV6-1
CDR3 length: 13
D gene: NA
CDR3 protein: CASSELAYYGYTF
CDR3 DNA: TGTGCCAGCAGTGAATTGGCTTATTATGGCTACACCTTC

clone size: NA
J gene: TRBJ2-3
V gene: TRBV9
CDR3 length: 17
D gene: TRBD1
CDR3 protein: CASSVDFRGTGPATQYF
CDR3 DNA: TGTGCCAGCAGCGTAGATTTCCGGGGGACAGGGCCAGCAACGCAGTATTTT

clone size: NA
J gene: TRBJ2-1
V gene: TRBV7-6
CDR3 length: 14
D gene: TRBD2
CDR3 protein: CASSLGTSGNEQFF
CDR3 DNA: TGTGCCAGCAGCTTAGGGACTAGCGGGAACGAGCAGTTCTTC

clone size: once
J gene: TRBJ2-2
V gene: TRBV6-1
CDR3 length: 15
D gene: NA
CDR3 protein: CATEGGQTNTGELFF
CDR3 DNA: TGTGCCACCGAGGGGGGACAGACCAACACCGGGGAGCTGTTTTTT

clone size: NA
J gene: TRBJ1-6
V gene: TRBV6-5
CDR3 length: 15
D gene: TRBD1
CDR3 protein: CASSRTGGYNSPLHF
CDR3 DNA: TGTGCCAGCAGTCGGACAGGGGGTTATAATTCACCCCTCCACTTT

clone size: NA
J gene: TRBJ2-1
V gene: TRBV9
CDR3 length: 16
D gene: NA
CDR3 protein: CASSVEGGPLSNEQFF
CDR3 DNA: TGTGCCAGCAGCGTAGAGGGGGGGCCGTTGTCCAATGAGCAGTTCTTC

clone size: NA
J gene: TRBJ2-5
V gene: TRBV5-6
CDR3 length: 18
D gene: TRBD1
CDR3 protein: CASSLSGQGAGYQETQYF
CDR3 DNA: TGTGCCAGCAGCTTGTCGGGACAGGGGGCAGGGTACCAAGAGACCCAGTACTTC

clone size: NA
J gene: TRBJ2-3
V gene: TRBV9
CDR3 length: 20
D gene: TRBD2
CDR3 protein: CASSAIGLAGGPGWTDTQYF
CDR3 DNA: TGTGCCAGCAGCGCAATAGGACTAGCGGGGGGGCCAGGATGGACAGATACGCAGTATTTT

clone size: NA
J gene: TRBJ1-2
V gene: TRBV11-2
CDR3 length: 19
D gene: NA
CDR3 protein: CASSLDFRGTSEDNYGYTF
CDR3 DNA: TGTGCCAGCAGCTTAGATTTTAGGGGGACCTCTGAGGATAACTATGGCTACACCTTC

clone size: NA
J gene: TRBJ2-7
V gene: TRBV6-5
CDR3 length: 14
D gene: TRBD1
CDR3 protein: CASRDPGTAYEQYF
CDR3 DNA: TGTGCCAGCAGGGACCCCGGGACAGCCTACGAGCAGTACTTC

clone size: NA
J gene: TRBJ2-7
V gene: TRBV28
CDR3 length: 14
D gene: NA
CDR3 protein: CASRTETATYEQYF
CDR3 DNA: TGTGCCAGCAGAACAGAGACGGCCACCTACGAGCAGTACTTC

clone size: NA
J gene: TRBJ2-2
V gene: TRBV29-1
CDR3 length: 16
D gene: NA
CDR3 protein: CSVGQATGANTGELFF
CDR3 DNA: TGCAGCGTTGGGCAGGCGACGGGGGCGAACACCGGGGAGCTGTTTTTT

clone size: NA
J gene: TRBJ2-1
V gene: TRBV11-1
CDR3 length: 14
D gene: TRBD2
CDR3 protein: CASSIAGAHNEQFF
CDR3 DNA: TGTGCCAGCAGTATAGCGGGGGCTCACAATGAGCAGTTCTTC